This TCR beta chain came from a study of cytomegalovirus exposure and HLA in healthy donors. The ends were cut back, 2 bases at V and 0 bases at J, with 7 bases in the middle. The CDR3 contains 14 residues. Germline V lookup: CDR1 MNHEY, CDR2 SMNVEV (reference sequence). Primers included in the PCR were 60 Vbeta and 13 Jbeta primers. Assay: immunoSEQ multiplex PCR; the TCRdb copy retains only in-frame clones and omits some. Among 60,000 to 75,000 clones listed, about 60% were seen once. Study-level results: Reports state that TCR beta sequences accurately predicted most subjects' HLA-A and HLA-B alleles. Among CMV-associated TCR beta chains, most appeared HLA-restricted in a later analysis. At a 0.05 false discovery rate, a later analysis found 15,000 to 20,000 TCR beta sequences to be associated with HLA alleles.

Regarding this clone: Its antigen is not identified.

The source is a woman in her forties or fifties in good health and CMV-seronegative. V is TRBV27 and J is TRBJ1-1; D is unclear. Sequencing was performed on PBMCs. The CDR3 reads CASSLGVMNTEAFF. In DNA form, the CDR3 reads TGTGCCAGCAGTTTAGGAGTCATGAACACTGAAGCTTTCTTT.